This TCR beta chain is from a study of post-analysis software for immune sequencing data. Across the whole study: Included courses were relapsing-remitting and secondary progressive multiple sclerosis; progressive-relapsing multiple sclerosis was also included. Findings of the study overall: TRBV5-6, TRBV5-1 and TRBV20-1 belonged to a set of roughly five TRBV segments that were more frequent in patients than controls.

V shed 0 bases and J shed 4 bases, with 4 bases lying between them. Germline CDR1 SGHRS, CDR2 YFSETQ. This CDR3 is 12 amino acids long. Details on this clonotype: The antigen remains unidentified.

Unique molecular identifiers had been added to the TCR beta cDNA libraries. It was from roughly 1.1 to 9.2 million T cells that some 460,000 cDNA molecules came. Using its own MiXCR run on the PCR reads, TCRdb lists one record per CDR3 protein. The sample has 750,000 to 950,000 distinct CDR3 sequences, 53% seen once. V gene TRBV5-1 combines with J gene TRBJ1-2; D remains ambiguous. The TCR was taken from a girl between 5 and 17 years old with multiple sclerosis. Specimen: blood. CDR3 DNA sequence: TGCGCCAGCAGCTTGGAGGCCTATGGCTACACCTTC. This translates into CASSLEAYGYTF. Full variable domain (missing parts from reference TRBV5-1 and TRBJ1-2): KAGVTQTPRYLIKTRGQQVTLSCSPISGHRSVSWYQQTPGQGLQFLFEYFSETQRNKGNFPGRFSGRQFSNSRSEMNVSTLELGDSALYLCASSLEAYGYTFGSGTRLTVV.